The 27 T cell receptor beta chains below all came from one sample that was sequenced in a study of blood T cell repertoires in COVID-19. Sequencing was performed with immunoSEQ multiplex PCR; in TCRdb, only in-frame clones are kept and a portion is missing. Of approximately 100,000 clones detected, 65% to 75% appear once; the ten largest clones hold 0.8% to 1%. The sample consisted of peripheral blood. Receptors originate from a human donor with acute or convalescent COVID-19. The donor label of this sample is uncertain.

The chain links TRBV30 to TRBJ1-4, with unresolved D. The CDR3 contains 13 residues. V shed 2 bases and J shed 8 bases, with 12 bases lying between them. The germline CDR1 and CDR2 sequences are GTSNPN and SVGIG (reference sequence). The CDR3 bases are TGTGCCTGGAGTCCCCGGGCGGGCGAAAAACTGTTTTTT. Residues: CAWSPRAGEKLFF.

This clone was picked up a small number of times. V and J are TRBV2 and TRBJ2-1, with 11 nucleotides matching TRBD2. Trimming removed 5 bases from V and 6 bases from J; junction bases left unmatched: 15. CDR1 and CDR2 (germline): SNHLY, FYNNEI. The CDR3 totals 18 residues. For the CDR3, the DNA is TGTGCCAGCAGTCAAGACATAAATATAGCGGGGGGGACCAATGAGCAGTTCTTC. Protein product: CASSQDINIAGGTNEQFF.

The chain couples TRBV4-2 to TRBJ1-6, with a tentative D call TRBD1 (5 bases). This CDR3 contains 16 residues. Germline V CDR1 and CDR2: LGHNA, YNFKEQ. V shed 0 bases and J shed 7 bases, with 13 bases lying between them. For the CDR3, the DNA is TGTGCCAGCAGCCAAGATTCGCCCCCAGGGAATTCACCCCTCCACTTT. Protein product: CASSQDSPPGNSPLHF.

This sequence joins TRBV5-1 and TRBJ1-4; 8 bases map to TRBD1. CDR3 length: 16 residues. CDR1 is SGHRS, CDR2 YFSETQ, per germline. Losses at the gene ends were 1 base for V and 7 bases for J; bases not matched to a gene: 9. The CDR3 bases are TGCGCCAGCAGCTTGAAATCAGGACAGGGTATTGAAAAACTGTTTTTT. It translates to CASSLKSGQGIEKLFF.

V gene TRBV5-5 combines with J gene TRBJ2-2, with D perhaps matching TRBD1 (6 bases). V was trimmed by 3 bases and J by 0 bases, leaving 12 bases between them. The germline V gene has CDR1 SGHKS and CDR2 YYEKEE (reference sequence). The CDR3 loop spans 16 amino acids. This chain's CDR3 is CASSSGTFPNTGELFF. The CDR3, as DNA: TGTGCCAGCAGCTCGGGGACATTTCCGAACACCGGGGAGCTGTTTTTT.

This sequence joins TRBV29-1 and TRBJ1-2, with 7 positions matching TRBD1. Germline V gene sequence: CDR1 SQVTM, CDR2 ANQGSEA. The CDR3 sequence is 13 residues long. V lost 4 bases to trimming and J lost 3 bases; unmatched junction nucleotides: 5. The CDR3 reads CSVAPTGYYGYTF. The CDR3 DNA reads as TGCAGCGTTGCCCCGACAGGGTACTATGGCTACACCTTC. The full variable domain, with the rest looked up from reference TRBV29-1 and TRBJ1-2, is SAVISQKPSRDICQRGTSLTIQCQVDSQVTMMFWYRQQPGQSLTLIATANQGSEATYESGFVIDKFPISRPNLTFSTLTVSNMSPEDSSIYLCSVAPTGYYGYTFGSGTRLTVV.

CDR3 nucleotides: TGTGCCAGCAGCCAGGGGTGCAGCTACGAGCAGTACGTC. Its translation: CASSQGCSYEQYV. This chain uses TRBV9 with TRBJ2-7; TRBD1 might be the D (6 bases). The CDR3 consists of 13 residues. Germline CDR1 and CDR2: SGDLS and YYNGEE. V lost 4 bases and J lost 3, with 11 bases in between.

The CDR3 loop reads CASSLTKGLAGTDTQYF. The CDR3 bases are TGCGCCAGCAGCCTCACTAAAGGACTAGCGGGCACAGATACGCAGTATTTT. The chain uses TRBV4-1 and TRBJ2-3, with 10 positions matching TRBD2. From germline, CDR1 is MGHRA and CDR2 YSYEKL. The CDR3 covers 17 residues. Germline trimming cut 4 bases from V and 1 base from J; bases unmatched to any gene: 8.

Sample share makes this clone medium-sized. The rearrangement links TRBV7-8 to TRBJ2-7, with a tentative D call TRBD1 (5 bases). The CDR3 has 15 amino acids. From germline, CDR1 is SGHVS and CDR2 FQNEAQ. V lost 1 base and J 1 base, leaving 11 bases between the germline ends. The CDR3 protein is CASSLGPGPSYEQYF. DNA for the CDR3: TGTGCCAGCAGCTTAGGTCCAGGGCCATCCTACGAGCAGTACTTC.

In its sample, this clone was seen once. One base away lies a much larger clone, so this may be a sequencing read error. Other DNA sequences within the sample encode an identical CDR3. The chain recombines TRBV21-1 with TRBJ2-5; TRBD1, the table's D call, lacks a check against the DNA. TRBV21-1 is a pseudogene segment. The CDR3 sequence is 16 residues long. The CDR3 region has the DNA TGTGCCAGCAGCAAATCGGGACAGGGGGCGGGGGAGACCCAGTACTTC. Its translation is CASSKSGQGAGETQYF.

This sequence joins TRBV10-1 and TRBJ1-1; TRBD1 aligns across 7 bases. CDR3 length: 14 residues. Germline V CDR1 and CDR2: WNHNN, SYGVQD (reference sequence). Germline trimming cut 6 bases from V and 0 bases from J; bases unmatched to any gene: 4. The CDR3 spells CASRPQGVNTEAFF. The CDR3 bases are TGCGCCAGCAGGCCCCAGGGGGTGAACACTGAAGCTTTCTTT.

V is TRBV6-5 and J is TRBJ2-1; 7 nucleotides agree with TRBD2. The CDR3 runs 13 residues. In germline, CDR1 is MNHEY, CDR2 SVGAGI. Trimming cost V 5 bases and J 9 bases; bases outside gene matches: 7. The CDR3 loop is CASSQTSTGEQFF. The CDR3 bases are TGTGCCAGCAGTCAGACTAGCACTGGTGAGCAGTTCTTC.

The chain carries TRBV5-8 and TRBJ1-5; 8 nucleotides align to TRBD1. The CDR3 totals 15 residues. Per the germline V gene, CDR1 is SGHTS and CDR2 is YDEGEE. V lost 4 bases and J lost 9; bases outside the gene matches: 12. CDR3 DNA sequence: TGTGCCAGCAGCCCCGGCCAGGGGGCGGTTCGGCCCCAGCATTTT. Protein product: CASSPGQGAVRPQHF. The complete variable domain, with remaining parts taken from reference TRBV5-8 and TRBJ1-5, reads EAGVTQSPTHLIKTRGQQATLRCSPISGHTSVYWYQQALGLGLQFLLWYDEGEERNRGNFPPRFSGRQFPNYSSELNVNALELEDSALYLCASSPGQGAVRPQHFGDGTRLSIL.

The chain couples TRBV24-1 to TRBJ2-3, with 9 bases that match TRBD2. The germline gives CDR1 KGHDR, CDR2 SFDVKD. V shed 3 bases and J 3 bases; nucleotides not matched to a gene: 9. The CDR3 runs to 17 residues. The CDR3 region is CATSDPLAGGRTDTQYF. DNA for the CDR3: TGTGCCACCAGTGATCCACTGGCGGGGGGGAGGACAGATACGCAGTATTTT.

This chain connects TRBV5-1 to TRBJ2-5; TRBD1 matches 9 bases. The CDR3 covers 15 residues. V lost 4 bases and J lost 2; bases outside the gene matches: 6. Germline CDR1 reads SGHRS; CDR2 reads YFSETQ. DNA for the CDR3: TGCGCCAGCAGCCCAGGGGGACAGGGACAAGAGACCCAGTACTTC. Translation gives CASSPGGQGQETQYF.

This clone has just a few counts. The CDR3 is CAISEPWTGGETQYF. CDR3 nucleotides: TGTGCCATCAGTGAGCCCTGGACAGGGGGAGAGACCCAGTACTTC. The V and J genes are TRBV10-3 and TRBJ2-5; 10 bases are shared with TRBD1. This CDR3 region has 15 residues. Trimming took 2 bases from V and 4 from J; bases not matched to a gene: 4. Germline V gene sequence: CDR1 ENHRY, CDR2 SYGVKD.

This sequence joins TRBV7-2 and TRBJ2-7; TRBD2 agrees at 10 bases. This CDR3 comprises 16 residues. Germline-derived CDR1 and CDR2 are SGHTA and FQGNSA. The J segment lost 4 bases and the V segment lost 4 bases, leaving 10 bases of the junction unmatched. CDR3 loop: CASSSGLAAAIYEQYF. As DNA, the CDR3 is TGTGCCAGCAGCTCCGGACTAGCGGCGGCTATTTACGAGCAGTACTTC.

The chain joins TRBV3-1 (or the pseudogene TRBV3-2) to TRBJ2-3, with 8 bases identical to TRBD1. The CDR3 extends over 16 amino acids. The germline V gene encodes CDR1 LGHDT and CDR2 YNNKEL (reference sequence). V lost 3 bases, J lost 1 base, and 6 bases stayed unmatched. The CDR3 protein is CASSHLSGQGTDTQYF. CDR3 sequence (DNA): TGTGCCAGCAGCCATCTGTCGGGACAGGGCACAGATACGCAGTATTTT.

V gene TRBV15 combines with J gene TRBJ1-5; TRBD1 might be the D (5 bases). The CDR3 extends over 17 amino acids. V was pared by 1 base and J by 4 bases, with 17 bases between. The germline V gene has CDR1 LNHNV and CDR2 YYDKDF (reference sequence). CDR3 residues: CATSRAGAGVANQPQHF. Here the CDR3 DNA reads TGTGCCACCAGCAGAGCCGGAGCGGGGGTCGCGAATCAGCCCCAGCATTTT.

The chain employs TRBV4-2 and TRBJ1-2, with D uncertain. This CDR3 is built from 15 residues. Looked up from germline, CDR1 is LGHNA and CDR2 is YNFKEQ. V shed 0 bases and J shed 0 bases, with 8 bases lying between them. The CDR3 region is CASSQDSGSNYGYTF. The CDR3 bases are TGTGCCAGCAGCCAAGATTCAGGATCTAACTATGGCTACACCTTC.

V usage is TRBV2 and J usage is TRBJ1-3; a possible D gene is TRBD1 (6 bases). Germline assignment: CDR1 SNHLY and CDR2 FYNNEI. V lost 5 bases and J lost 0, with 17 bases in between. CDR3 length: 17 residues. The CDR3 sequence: CASSFSGTPVSGNTIYF. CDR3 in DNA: TGTGCCAGCAGTTTTTCCGGGACACCGGTCTCTGGAAACACCATATATTTT.

Here the CDR3 DNA reads TGTGCCAGCAGCCAAGGGAGATTGACTGAAGCTTTCTTT. It yields the protein CASSQGRLTEAFF. This chain links TRBV14 with TRBJ1-1; no clear D gene. Germline-derived CDR1 and CDR2 are SGHDN and FVKESK. The V end lost 1 base, the J end lost 5 bases, and 8 bases lay between the germline ends. The CDR3 has 13 amino acids.

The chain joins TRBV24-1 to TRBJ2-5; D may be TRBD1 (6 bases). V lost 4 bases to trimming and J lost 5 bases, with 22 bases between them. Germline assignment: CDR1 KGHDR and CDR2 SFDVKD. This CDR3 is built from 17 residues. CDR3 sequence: CATSEQKPQGNYETQYF. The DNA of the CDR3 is TGTGCCACCAGTGAACAAAAGCCACAGGGTAACTACGAGACCCAGTACTTC.

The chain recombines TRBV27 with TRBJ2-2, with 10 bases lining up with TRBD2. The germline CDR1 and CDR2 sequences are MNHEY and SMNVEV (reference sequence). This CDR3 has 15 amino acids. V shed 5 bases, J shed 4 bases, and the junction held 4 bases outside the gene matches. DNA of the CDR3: TGTGCCAGCAGTGATACTAGCGGGGCCACCGGGGAGCTGTTTTTT. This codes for CASSDTSGATGELFF.

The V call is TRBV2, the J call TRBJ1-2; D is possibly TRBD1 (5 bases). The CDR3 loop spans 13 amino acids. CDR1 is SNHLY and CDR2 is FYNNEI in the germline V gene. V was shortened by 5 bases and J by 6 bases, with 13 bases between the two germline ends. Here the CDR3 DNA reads TGTGCCAGCAGTTCGCAGGGAATGGATGGCTACACCTTC. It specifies CASSSQGMDGYTF.

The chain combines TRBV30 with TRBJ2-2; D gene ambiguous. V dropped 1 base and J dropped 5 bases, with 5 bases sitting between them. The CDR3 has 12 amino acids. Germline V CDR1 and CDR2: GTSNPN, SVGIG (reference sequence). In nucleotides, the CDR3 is TGTGCCTGGAGTGGAGCGACCGGGGAGCTGTTTTTT. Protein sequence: CAWSGATGELFF.

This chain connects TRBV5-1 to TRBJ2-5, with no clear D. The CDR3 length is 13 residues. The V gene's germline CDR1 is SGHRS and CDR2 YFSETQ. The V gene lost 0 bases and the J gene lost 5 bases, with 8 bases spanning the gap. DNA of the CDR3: TGCGCCAGCAGCTTGGTTTACGGGGAGACCCAGTACTTC. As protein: CASSLVYGETQYF.